The text below deals with one T cell receptor beta chain. The sample originates from a study of blood T cell repertoires in COVID-19. Study details: Some COVID-19 samples were acute and others convalescent; all came from the United States, Italy and Spain. Nucleic acid was either cDNA or gDNA, and it came from T cells, B-cell-depleted T cells, or PBMCs.

Trimming removed 6 bases from V and 3 bases from J, with 12 bases in between. The CDR3 is 14 amino acids. Germline-derived CDR1 and CDR2 are MNHEY and SVGAGI. How the authors handled the data: Scientists estimated how many nucleated cells there were by amplifying reference gene primers. Data came from immunoSEQ multiplex PCR; TCRdb stores just in-frame clones and leaves some out. V and J calls and clone size are as listed in that table; D and trimming were resolved from the DNA. The table lists 200,000 to 250,000 clones, about 88% of them singletons. Source material: peripheral blood. This clonotype was obtained from a man between 35 and 55 years old with active or convalescent COVID-19. V usage is TRBV6-5 and J usage is TRBJ1-3; perhaps TRBD1 as D (6 bases). The CDR3 DNA is TGTGCCAGCAGGCCAGGGGTTTATGGAAACACCATATATTTT. Amino acids: CASRPGVYGNTIYF.